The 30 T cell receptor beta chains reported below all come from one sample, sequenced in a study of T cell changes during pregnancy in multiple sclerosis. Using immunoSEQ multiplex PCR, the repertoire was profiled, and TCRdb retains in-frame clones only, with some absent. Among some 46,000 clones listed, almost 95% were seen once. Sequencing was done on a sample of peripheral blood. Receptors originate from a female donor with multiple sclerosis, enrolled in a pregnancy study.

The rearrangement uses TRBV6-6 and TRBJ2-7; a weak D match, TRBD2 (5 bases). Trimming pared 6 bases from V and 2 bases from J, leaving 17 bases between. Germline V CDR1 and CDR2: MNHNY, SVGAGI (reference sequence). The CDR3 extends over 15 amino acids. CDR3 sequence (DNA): TGTGCCAGCAGCCCCGCCGGGAACGGAGCCTACGAGCAGTACTTC. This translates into CASSPAGNGAYEQYF.

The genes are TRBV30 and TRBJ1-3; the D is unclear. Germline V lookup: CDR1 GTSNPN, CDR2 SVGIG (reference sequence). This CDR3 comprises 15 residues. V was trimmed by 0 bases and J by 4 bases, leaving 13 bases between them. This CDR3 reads CAWSVSGVRGNTIYF. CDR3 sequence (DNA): TGTGCCTGGAGTGTATCTGGGGTCAGAGGAAACACCATATATTTT. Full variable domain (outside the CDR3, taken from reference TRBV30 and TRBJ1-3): SQTIHQWPATLVQPVGSPLSLECTVEGTSNPNLYWYRQAAGRGLQLLFYSVGIGQISSEVPQNLSASRPQDRQFILSSKKLLLSDSGFYLCAWSVSGVRGNTIYFGEGSWLTVV.

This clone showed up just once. In DNA, the CDR3 is TGTGCCAGCAGACCGGGTTGGCTCACTGAAGCTTTCTTT. It is translated as CASRPGWLTEAFF. The chain carries TRBV28 and TRBJ1-1; no clear D. V lost 6 bases and J lost 4, with 12 bases in between. CDR1 and CDR2 from the germline V gene are MDHEN and SYDVKM. The CDR3 loop spans 13 amino acids.

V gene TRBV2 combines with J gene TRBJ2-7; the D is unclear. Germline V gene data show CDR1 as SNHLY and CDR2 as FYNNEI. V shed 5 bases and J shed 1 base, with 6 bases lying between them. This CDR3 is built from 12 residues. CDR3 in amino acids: CASSWASYEQYF. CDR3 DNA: TGTGCCAGCAGTTGGGCATCCTACGAGCAGTACTTC. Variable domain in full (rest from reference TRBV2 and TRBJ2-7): EPEVTQTPSHQVTQMGQEVILRCVPISNHLYFYWYRQILGQKVEFLVSFYNNEISEKSEIFDDQFSVERPDGSNFTLKIRSTKLEDSAMYFCASSWASYEQYFGPGTRLTVT.

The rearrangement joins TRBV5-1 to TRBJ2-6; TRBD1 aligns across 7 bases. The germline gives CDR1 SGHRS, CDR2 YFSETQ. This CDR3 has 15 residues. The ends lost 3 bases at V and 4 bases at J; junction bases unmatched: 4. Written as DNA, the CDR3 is TGCGCCAGCAGCTCTACAGGGGACGGGGCCAACGTCCTGACTTTC. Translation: CASSSTGDGANVLTF.

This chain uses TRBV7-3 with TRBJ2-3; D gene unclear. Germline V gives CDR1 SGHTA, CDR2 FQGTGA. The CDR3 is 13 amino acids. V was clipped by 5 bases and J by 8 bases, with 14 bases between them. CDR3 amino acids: CASSEKAGSTQYF. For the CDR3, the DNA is TGTGCCAGCAGCGAAAAGGCTGGTTCTACGCAGTATTTT. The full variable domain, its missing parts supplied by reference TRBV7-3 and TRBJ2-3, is GAGVSQTPSNKVTEKGKYVELRCDPISGHTALYWYRQSLGQGPEFLIYFQGTGAADDSGLPNDRFFAVRPEGSVSTLKIQRTERGDSAVYLCASSEKAGSTQYFGPGTRLTVL.

CDR3 nucleotide sequence: TGTGCCTGGAGCAGGGGGGCCTACGAGCAGTACTTC. Translating gives CAWSRGAYEQYF. The chain has TRBV30 and TRBJ2-7, with D perhaps matching TRBD1 (7 bases). This CDR3 has 12 residues. The V gene's germline CDR1 is GTSNPN and CDR2 SVGIG (reference sequence). V lost 3 bases to trimming and J lost 2 bases, with 8 bases between them. Looking up the rest from reference TRBV30 and TRBJ2-7 gives the full variable domain: SQTIHQWPATLVQPVGSPLSLECTVEGTSNPNLYWYRQAAGRGLQLLFYSVGIGQISSEVPQNLSASRPQDRQFILSSKKLLLSDSGFYLCAWSRGAYEQYFGPGTRLTVT.

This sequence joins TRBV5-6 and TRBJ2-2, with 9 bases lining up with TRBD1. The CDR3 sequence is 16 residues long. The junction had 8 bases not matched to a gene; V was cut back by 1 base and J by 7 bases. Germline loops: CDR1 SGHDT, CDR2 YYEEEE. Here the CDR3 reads CASSLIGQGRSGELFF. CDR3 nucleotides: TGTGCCAGCAGCTTGATCGGACAGGGGCGTAGCGGGGAGCTGTTTTTT.

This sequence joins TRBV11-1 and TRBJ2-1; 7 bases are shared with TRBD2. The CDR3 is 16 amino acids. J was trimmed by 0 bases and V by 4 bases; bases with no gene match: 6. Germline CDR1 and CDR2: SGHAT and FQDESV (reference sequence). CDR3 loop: CASSSGTTSSYNEQFF. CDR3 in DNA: TGTGCCAGCAGCTCCGGGACTACCAGCTCCTACAATGAGCAGTTCTTC.

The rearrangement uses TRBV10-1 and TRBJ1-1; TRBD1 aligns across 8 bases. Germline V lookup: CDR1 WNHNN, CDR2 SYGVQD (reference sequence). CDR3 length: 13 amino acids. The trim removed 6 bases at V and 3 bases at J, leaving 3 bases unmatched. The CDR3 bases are TGCGCCAGCAGCGACAGGGGATACACTGAAGCTTTCTTT. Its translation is CASSDRGYTEAFF.

The CDR3 sequence is CASSSSNRNQPQHF. In DNA, the CDR3 is TGTGCCAGCAGCTCCTCAAACCGCAATCAGCCCCAGCATTTT. The rearrangement links TRBV7-2 to TRBJ1-5; the D is unclear. V gave up 4 bases and J gave up 2 bases, with 9 bases separating them. Germline lookup yields CDR1 SGHTA and CDR2 FQGNSA. CDR3 length: 14 residues.

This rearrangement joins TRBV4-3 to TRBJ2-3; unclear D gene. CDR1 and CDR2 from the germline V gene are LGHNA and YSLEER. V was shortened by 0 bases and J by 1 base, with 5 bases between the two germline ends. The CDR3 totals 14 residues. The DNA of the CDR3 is TGCGCCAGCAGCCAAGAAATCGGCACAGATACGCAGTATTTT. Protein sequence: CASSQEIGTDTQYF.

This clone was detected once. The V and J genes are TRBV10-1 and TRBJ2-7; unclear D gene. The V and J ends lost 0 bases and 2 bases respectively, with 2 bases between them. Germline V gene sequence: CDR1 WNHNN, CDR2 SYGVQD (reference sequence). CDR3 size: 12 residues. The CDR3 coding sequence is TGCGCCAGCAGTGAGTCCCCCTACGAGCAGTACTTC. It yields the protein CASSESPYEQYF.

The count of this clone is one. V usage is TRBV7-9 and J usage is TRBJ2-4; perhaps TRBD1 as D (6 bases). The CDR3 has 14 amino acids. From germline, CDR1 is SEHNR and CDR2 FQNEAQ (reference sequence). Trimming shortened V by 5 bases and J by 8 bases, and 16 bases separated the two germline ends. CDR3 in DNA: TGTGCCAGCAGCCGAACAGGGCTCGGGGACATTCAGTACTTC. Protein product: CASSRTGLGDIQYF. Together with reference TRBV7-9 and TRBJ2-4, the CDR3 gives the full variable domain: DTGVSQNPRHKITKRGQNVTFRCDPISEHNRLYWYRQTLGQGPEFLTYFQNEAQLEKSRLLSDRFSAERPKGSFSTLEIQRTEQGDSAMYLCASSRTGLGDIQYFGAGTRLSVL.

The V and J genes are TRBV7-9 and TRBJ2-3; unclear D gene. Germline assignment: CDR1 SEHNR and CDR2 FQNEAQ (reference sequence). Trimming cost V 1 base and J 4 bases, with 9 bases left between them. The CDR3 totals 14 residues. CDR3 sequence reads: CASSLVLRPDTQYF. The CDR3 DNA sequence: TGTGCCAGCAGCTTAGTATTACGCCCAGATACGCAGTATTTT.

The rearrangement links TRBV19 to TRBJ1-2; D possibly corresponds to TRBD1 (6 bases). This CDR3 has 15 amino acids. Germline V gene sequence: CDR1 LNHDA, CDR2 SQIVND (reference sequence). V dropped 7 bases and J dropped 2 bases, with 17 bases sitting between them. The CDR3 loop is CASTYSRGRNYGYTF. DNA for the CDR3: TGTGCCAGTACTTATTCCAGGGGCCGCAACTATGGCTACACCTTC.

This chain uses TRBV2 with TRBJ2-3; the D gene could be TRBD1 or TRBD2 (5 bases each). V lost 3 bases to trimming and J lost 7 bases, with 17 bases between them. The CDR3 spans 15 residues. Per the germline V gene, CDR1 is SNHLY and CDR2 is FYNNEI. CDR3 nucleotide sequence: TGTGCCAGCAGTGACGTGGGGGTCCTCACGAATACGCAGTATTTT. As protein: CASSDVGVLTNTQYF.

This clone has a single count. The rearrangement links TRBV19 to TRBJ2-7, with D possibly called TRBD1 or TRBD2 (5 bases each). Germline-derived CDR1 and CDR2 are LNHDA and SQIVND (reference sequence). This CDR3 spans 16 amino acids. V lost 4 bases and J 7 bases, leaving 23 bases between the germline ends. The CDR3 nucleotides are TGTGCCAGTAGTACAGTCCCCGGGACGACTGCTCGGGAGCAGTACTTC. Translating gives CASSTVPGTTAREQYF.

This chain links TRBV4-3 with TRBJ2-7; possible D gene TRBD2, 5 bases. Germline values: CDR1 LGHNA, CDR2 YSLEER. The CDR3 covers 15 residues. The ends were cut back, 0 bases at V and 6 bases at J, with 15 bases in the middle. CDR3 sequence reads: CASSQDYPGVREQYF. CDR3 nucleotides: TGCGCCAGCAGCCAAGATTATCCCGGGGTCCGCGAGCAGTACTTC.

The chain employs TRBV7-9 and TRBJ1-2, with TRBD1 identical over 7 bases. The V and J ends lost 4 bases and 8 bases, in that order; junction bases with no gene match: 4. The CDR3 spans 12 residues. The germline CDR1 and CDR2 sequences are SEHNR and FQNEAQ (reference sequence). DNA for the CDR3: TGTGCCAGCAGCTCGACAGGGACGGGCTACACCTTC. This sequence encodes CASSSTGTGYTF.

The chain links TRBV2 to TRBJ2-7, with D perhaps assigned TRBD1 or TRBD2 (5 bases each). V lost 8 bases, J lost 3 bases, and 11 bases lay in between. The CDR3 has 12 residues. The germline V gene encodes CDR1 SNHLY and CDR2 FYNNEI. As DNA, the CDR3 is TGTGCCAGCGTCGGGGCCCTCTACGAGCAGTACTTC. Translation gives CASVGALYEQYF.

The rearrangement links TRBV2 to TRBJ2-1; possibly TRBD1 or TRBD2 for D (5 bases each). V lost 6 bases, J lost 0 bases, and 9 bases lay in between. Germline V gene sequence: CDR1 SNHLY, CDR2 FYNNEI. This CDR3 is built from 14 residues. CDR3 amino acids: CASRTGGSYNEQFF. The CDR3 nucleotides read TGTGCCAGCAGGACTGGGGGCTCCTACAATGAGCAGTTCTTC.

The chain's CDR3 is CASSKPGQGVYEQYF. CDR3 nucleotide sequence: TGTGCCAGTAGTAAACCGGGACAGGGGGTATACGAGCAGTACTTC. The V gene is TRBV19, the J gene TRBJ2-7; 11 bases agree with TRBD1. The germline V gene has CDR1 LNHDA and CDR2 SQIVND (reference sequence). The ends lost 4 bases at V and 4 bases at J; junction bases unmatched: 6. The CDR3 consists of 15 residues.

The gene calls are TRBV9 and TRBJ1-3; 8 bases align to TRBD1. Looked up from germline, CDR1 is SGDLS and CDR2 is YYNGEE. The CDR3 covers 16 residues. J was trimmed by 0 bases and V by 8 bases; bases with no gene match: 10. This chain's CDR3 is CARSQGAWSSGNTIYF. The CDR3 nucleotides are TGTGCCAGGAGCCAGGGGGCCTGGAGCTCTGGAAACACCATATATTTT.

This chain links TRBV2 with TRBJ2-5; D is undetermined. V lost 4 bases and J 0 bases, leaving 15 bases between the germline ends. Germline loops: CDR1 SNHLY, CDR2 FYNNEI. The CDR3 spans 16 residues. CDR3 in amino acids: CASSGLQPPYQETQYF. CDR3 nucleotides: TGTGCCAGCAGTGGTCTCCAGCCACCATACCAAGAGACCCAGTACTTC.

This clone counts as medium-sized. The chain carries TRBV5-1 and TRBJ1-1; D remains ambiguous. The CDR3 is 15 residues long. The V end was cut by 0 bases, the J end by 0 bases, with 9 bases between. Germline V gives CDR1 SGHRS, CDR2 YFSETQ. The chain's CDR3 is CASSLDVFMNTEAFF. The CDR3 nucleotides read TGCGCCAGCAGCTTGGATGTATTCATGAACACTGAAGCTTTCTTT.

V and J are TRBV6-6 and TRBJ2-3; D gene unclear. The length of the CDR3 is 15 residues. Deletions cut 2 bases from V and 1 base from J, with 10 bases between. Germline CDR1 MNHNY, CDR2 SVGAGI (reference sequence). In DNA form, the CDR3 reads TGTGCCAGCAGTTACAATGGGGTTGGCACAGATACGCAGTATTTT. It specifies CASSYNGVGTDTQYF.

CDR3 sequence (DNA): TGTGCCAGCAGCCGGATCGGACCTTACGAGCAGTACTTC. Amino acid sequence: CASSRIGPYEQYF. This chain links TRBV11-2 with TRBJ2-7, with D hard to call. The CDR3 totals 13 residues. Trimming shortened V by 5 bases and J by 4 bases, and 12 bases separated the two germline ends. CDR1 and CDR2 (germline): SGHAT, FQNNGV.

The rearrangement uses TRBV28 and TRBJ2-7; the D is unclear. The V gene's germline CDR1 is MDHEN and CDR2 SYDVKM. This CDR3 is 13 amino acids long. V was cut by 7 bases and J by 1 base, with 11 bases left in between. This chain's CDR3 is CASTGILSYEQYF. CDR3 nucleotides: TGTGCCAGCACGGGCATCCTATCCTACGAGCAGTACTTC.

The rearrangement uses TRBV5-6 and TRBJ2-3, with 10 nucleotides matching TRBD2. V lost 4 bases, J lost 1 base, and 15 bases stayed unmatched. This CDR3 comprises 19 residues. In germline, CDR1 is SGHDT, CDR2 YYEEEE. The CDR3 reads CASSTPGLATRGGTDTQYF. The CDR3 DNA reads TGTGCCAGCAGCACACCGGGACTAGCGACCCGGGGTGGCACAGATACGCAGTATTTT.